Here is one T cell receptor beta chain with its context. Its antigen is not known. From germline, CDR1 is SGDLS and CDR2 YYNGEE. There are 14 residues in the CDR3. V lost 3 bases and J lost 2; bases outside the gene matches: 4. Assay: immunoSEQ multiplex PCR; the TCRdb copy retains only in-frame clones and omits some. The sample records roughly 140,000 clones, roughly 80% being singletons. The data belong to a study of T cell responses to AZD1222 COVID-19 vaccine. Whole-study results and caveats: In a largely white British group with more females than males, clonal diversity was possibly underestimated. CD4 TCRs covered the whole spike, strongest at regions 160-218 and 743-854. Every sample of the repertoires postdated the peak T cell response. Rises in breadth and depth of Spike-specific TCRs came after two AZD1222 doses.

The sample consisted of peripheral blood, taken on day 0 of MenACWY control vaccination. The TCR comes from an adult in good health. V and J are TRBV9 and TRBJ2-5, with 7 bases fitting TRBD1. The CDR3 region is CASSGGTEQETQYF. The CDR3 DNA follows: TGTGCCAGCAGCGGGGGGACAGAACAAGAGACCCAGTACTTC.